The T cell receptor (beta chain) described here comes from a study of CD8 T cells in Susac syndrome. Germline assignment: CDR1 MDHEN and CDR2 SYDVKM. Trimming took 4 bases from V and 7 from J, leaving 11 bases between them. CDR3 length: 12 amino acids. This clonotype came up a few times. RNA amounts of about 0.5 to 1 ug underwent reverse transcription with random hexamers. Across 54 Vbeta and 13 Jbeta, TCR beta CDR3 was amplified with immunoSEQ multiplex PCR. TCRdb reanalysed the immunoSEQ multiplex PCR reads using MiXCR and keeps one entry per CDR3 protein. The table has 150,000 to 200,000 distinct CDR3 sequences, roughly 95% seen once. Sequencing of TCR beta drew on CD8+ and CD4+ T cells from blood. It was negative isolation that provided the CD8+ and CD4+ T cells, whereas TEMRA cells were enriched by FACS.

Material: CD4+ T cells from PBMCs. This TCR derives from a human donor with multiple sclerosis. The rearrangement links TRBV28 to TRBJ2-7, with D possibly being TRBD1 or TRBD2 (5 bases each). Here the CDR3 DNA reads TGTGCCAGCAGTTCCCAGGGACGGGAGCAGTACTTC. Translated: CASSSQGREQYF.